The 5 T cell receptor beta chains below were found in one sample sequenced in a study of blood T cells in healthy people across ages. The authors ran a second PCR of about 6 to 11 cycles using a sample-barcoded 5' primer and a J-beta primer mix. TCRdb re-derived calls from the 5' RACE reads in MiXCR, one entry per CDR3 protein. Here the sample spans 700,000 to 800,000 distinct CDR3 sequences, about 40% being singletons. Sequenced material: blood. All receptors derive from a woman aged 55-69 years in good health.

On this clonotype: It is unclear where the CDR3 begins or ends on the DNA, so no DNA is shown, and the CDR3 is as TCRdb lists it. This chain's CDR3 is CATGDKRGVGTGTLYF. V usage is TRBV24-1 and J usage is TRBJ2-3; TRBD1, as called in the table, went unchecked against the DNA. CDR1 is KGHDR, CDR2 SFDVKD, per germline. A total of 16 residues make up the CDR3, ends included.

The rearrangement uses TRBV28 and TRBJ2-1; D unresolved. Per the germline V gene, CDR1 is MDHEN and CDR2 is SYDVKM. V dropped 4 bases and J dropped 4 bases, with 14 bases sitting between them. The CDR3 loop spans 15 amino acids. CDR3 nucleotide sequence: TGTGCCAGCAGTTCCCCTCCTACGGAATACAATGAGCAGTTCTTC. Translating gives CASSSPPTEYNEQFF.

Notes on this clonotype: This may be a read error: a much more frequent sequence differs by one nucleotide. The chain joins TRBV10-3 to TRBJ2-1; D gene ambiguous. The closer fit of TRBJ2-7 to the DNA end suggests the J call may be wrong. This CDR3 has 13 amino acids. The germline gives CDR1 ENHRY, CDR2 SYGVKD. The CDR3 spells CAISEASYNEQYF. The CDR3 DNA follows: TGTGCCATCAGTGAGGCATCCTACAATGAGCAGTACTTC.

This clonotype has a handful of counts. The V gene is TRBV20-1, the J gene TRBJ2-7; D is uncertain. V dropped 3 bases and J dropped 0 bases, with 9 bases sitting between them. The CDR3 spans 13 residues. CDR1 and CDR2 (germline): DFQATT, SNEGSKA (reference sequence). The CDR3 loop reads CSARTSASYEQYF. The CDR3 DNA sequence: TGCAGTGCTAGGACCTCGGCCTCCTACGAGCAGTACTTC.

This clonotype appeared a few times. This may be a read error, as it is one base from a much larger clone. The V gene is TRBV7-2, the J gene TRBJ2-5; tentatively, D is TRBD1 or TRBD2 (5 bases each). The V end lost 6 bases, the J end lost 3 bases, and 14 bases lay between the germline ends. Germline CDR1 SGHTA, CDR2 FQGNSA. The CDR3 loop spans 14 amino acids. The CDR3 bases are TGTGCCAGCAGTGCCACCGGGACGGAAGAGACCCAGTACTTC. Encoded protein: CASSATGTEETQYF.